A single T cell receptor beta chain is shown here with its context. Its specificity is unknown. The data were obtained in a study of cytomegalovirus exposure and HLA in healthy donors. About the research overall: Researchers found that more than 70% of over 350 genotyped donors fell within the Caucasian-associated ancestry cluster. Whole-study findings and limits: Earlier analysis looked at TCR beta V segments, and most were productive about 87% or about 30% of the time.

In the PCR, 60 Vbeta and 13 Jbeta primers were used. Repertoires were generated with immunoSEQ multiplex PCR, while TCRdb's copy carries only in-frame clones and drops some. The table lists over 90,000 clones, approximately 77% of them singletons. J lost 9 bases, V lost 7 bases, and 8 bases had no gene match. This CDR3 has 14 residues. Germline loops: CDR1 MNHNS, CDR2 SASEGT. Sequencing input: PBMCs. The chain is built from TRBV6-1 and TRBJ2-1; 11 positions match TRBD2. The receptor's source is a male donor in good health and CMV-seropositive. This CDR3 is CASIPSGRYGEQFF. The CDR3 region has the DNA TGTGCCAGCATTCCTAGCGGGAGGTATGGTGAGCAGTTCTTC.